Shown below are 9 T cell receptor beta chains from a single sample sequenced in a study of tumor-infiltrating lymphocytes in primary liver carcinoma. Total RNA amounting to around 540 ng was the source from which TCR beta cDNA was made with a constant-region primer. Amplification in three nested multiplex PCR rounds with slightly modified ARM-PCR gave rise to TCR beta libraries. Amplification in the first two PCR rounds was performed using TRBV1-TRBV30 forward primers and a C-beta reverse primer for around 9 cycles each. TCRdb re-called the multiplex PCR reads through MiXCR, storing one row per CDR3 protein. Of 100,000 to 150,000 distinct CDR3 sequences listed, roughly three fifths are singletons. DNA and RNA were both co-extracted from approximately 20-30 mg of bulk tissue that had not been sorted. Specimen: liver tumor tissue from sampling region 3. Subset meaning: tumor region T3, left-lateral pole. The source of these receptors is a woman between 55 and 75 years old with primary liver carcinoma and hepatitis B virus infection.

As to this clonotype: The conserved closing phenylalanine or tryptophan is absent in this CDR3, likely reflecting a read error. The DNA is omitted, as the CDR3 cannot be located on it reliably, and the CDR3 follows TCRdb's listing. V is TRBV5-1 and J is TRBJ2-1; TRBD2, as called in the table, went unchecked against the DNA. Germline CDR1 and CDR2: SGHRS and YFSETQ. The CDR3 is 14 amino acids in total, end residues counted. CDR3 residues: CASSLEGLGREEFS.

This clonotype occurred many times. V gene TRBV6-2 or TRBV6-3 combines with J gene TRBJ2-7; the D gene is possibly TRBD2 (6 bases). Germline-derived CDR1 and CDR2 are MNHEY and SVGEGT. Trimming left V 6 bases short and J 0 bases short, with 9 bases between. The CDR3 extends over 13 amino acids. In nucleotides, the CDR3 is TGTGCCAGCAGGCAGACTAGCTCCTACGAGCAGTACTTC. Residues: CASRQTSSYEQYF.

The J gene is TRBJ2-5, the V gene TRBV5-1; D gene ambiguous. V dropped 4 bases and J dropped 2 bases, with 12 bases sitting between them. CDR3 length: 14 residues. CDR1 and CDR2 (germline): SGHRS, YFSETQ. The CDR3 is CASSPGPIQETQYF. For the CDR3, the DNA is TGCGCCAGCAGCCCTGGGCCAATTCAAGAGACCCAGTACTTC.

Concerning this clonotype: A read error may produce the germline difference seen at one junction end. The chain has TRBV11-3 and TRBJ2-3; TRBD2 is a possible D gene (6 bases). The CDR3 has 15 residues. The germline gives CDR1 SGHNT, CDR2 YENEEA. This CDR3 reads CASSPLMGGTDMQYF. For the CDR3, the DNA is TGTGCCAGCAGCCCCCTGATGGGAGGAACAGATATGCAGTATTTT.

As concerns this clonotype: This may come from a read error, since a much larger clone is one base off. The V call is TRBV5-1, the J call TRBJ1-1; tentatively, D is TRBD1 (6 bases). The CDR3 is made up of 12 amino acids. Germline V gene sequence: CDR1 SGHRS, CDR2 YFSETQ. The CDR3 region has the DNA TGCGCCAGCAGCTTCGGGGACACTGGAGCTTTCTTT. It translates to CASSFGDTGAFF.

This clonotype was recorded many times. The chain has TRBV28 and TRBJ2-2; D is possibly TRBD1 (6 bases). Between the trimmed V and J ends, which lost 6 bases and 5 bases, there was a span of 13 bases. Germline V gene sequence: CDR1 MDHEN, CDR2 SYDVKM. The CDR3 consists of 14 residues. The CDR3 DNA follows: TGTGCCAGCAGGGGGGCATTGGGGACCGGGGAGCTGTTTTTT. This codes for CASRGALGTGELFF.

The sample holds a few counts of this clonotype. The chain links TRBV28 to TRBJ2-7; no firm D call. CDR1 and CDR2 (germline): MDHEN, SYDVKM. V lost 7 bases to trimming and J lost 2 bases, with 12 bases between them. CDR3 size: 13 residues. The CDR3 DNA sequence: TGTGCCAGCACCTCGGGCACAACCTACGAGCAGTACTTC. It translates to CASTSGTTYEQYF.

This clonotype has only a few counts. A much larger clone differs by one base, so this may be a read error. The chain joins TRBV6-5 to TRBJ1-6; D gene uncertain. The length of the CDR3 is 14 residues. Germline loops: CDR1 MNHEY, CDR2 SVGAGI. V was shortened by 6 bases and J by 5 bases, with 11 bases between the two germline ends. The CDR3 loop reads CASRPLGNNSPLHF. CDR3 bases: TGTGCCAGCAGACCCCTGGGGAATAATTCACCCCTCCACTTT.

The CDR3 DNA reads TGTGCCAGCAGTTTTTTTGGTGGCAGGACGTACTTC. It codes for CASSFFGGRTYF. V and J are TRBV28 and TRBJ2-5; D is uncertain. Germline CDR1 is MDHEN and CDR2 is SYDVKM. V shed 3 bases and J shed 13 bases, with 15 bases lying between them. CDR3 length: 12 residues.